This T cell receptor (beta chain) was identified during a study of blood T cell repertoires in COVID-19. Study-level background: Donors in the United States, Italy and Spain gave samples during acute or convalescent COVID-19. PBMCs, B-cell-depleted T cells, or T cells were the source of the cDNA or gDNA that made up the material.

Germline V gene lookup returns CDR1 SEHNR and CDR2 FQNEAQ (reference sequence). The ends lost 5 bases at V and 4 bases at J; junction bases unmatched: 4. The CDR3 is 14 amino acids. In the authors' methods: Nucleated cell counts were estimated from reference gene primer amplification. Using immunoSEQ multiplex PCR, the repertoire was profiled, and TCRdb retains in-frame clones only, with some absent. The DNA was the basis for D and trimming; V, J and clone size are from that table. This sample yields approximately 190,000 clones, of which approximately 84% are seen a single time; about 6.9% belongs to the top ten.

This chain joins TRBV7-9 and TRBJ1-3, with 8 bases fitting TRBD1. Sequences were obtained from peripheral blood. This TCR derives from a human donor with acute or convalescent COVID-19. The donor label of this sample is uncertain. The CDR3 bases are TGTGCCAGCAGCGGACAGGGAGCCGGAAACACCATATATTTT. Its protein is CASSGQGAGNTIYF.